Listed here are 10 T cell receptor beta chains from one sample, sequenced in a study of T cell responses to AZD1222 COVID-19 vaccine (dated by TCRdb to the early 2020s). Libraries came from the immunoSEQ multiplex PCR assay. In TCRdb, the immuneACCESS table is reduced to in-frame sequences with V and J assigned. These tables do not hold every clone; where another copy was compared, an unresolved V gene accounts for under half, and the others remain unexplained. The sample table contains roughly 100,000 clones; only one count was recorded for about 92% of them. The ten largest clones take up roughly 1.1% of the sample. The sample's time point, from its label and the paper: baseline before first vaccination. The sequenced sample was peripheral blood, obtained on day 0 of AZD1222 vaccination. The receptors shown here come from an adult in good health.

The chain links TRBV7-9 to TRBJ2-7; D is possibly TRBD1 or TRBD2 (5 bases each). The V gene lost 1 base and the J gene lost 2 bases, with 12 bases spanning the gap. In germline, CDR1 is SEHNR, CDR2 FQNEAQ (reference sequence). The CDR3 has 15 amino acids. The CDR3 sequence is CASSLGDGEAYEQYF. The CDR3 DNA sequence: TGTGCCAGCAGCTTAGGGGACGGAGAAGCCTACGAGCAGTACTTC. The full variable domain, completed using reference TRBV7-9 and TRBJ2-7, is DTGVSQNPRHKITKRGQNVTFRCDPISEHNRLYWYRQTLGQGPEFLTYFQNEAQLEKSRLLSDRFSAERPKGSFSTLEIQRTEQGDSAMYLCASSLGDGEAYEQYFGPGTRLTVT.

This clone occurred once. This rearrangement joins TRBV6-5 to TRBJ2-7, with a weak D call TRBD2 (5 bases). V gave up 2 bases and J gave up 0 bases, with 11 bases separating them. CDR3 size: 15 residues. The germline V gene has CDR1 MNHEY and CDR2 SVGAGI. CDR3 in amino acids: CASSYGEGSSYEQYF. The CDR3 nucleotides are TGTGCCAGCAGTTACGGGGAAGGGAGCTCCTACGAGCAGTACTTC.

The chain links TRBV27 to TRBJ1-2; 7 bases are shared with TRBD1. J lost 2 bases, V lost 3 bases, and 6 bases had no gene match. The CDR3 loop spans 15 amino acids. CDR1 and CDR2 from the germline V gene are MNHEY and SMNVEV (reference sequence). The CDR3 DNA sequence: TGTGCCAGCAGTTTCCATAGACAGGGCAACTATGGCTACACCTTC. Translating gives CASSFHRQGNYGYTF.

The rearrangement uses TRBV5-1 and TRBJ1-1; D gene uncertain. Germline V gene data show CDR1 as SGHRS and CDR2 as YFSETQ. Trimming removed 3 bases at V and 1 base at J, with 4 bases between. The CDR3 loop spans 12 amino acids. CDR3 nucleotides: TGCGCCAGCAGCTCGAAGAACACTGAAGCTTTCTTT. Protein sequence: CASSSKNTEAFF.

The CDR3: CASREAGAANEKLFF. For the CDR3, the DNA is TGTGCCAGCAGGGAGGCAGGGGCGGCTAATGAAAAACTGTTTTTT. This chain links TRBV6-5 with TRBJ1-4; D might be TRBD1 (6 bases). Germline lookup yields CDR1 MNHEY and CDR2 SVGAGI. The V end lost 6 bases, the J end lost 3 bases, and 14 bases lay between the germline ends. CDR3 length equals 15 residues.

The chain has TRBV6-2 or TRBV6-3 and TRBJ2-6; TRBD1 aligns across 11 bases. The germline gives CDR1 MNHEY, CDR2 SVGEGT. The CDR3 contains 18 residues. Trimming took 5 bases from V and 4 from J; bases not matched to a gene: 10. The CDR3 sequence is CASSAFGQGAGGANVLTF. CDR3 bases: TGTGCCAGCAGTGCCTTCGGACAGGGGGCTGGAGGGGCCAACGTCCTGACTTTC.

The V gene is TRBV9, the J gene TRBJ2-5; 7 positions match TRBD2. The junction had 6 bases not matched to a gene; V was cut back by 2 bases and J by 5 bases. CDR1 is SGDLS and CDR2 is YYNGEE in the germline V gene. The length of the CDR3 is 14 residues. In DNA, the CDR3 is TGTGCCAGCAGCGTCGATAGCGGGCTGGAGACCCAGTACTTC. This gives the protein CASSVDSGLETQYF.

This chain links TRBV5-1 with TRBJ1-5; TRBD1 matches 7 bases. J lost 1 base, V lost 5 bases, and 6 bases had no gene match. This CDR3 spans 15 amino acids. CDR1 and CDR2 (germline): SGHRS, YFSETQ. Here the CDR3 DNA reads TGCGCCAGCAGTACAGGGGACGACAGCAATCAGCCCCAGCATTTT. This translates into CASSTGDDSNQPQHF. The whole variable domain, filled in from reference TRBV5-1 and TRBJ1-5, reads KAGVTQTPRYLIKTRGQQVTLSCSPISGHRSVSWYQQTPGQGLQFLFEYFSETQRNKGNFPGRFSGRQFSNSRSEMNVSTLELGDSALYLCASSTGDDSNQPQHFGDGTRLSIL.

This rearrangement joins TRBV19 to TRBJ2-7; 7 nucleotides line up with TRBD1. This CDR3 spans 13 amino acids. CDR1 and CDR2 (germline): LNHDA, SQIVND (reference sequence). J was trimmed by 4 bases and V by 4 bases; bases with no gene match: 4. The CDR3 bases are TGTGCCAGTAGTAGACAGGGTTGGTACGAGCAGTACTTC. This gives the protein CASSRQGWYEQYF.

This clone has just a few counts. The CDR3: CASSQGQVNQPQHF. The CDR3, as DNA: TGTGCCAGCAGCCAAGGACAGGTCAATCAGCCCCAGCATTTT. The chain carries TRBV4-2 and TRBJ1-5; D is possibly TRBD1 (6 bases). This CDR3 spans 14 amino acids. Trimming took off 1 base at V and 3 bases at J, with 7 bases between the two ends. The germline CDR1 and CDR2 sequences are LGHNA and YNFKEQ.